This T cell receptor beta chain was sequenced in a study of shared clonotypes between healthy human individuals. V gave up 0 bases and J gave up 3 bases, with 6 bases separating them. Germline assignment: CDR1 SGHDT and CDR2 YYEEEE. The CDR3 runs 14 residues. Data came from immunoSEQ multiplex PCR; TCRdb stores just in-frame clones and leaves some out. This table holds some 450,000 clones, 70% to 80% found once. For unsorted samples, genomic DNA was extracted from tens of millions of PBMCs. This sequence originates from a woman aged 40 to 55 in good health. Some clones in this sample may be carry-over from other donors' samples. The chain is built from TRBV5-6 and TRBJ1-4, with D unclear. The sample comprised PBMCs. In DNA form, the CDR3 reads TGTGCCAGCAGCTTGGGGCATCCTAATGAAAAACTGTTTTTT. Protein sequence: CASSLGHPNEKLFF.